The source of this TCR beta chain is a study of chemoradiotherapy in HPV16-positive cancers. Background on the study: Candidate HPV-specific clones and shared TCR motifs came from two HPV16-positive patients.

Samples were taken several times over chemoradiotherapy. Assay used: immunoSEQ multiplex PCR; TCRdb lists only in-frame clones, some missing. Among about 5,400 clones listed, around 89% were seen once. Here the sequenced sample was blood, taken from a patient who underwent chemoradiotherapy. The sequence was collected from a human donor with HPV-associated anogenital cancer.

The CDR3 here is CASSSTRTGPTEAFF. For the CDR3, the DNA is TGTGCCAGCAGCTCGACCCGGACCGGGCCCACTGAAGCTTTCTTT. The V call is TRBV7-2, the J call TRBJ1-1; D not certain. The CDR3 loop spans 15 amino acids. Per germline, CDR1 SGHTA and CDR2 FQGNSA. V was clipped by 4 bases and J by 4 bases, with 16 bases between them. The full variable domain, with the rest looked up from reference TRBV7-2 and TRBJ1-1, is GAGVSQSPSNKVTEKGKDVELRCDPISGHTALYWYRQSLGQGLEFLIYFQGNSAPDKSGLPSDRFSAERTGGSVSTLTIQRTQQEDSAVYLCASSSTRTGPTEAFFGQGTRLTVV.